Each of the 30 T cell receptor beta chains below was sequenced from the same sample in a study of cytomegalovirus exposure and HLA in healthy donors. With 60 Vbeta and 13 Jbeta primers, the PCR was carried out. Produced via immunoSEQ multiplex PCR; TCRdb's table is partial and in-frame only. The sample holds 90,000 to 140,000 clones, 76% seen once. Sequencing used PBMCs. These receptor sequences come from a middle-aged man in good health and CMV-seropositive.

The V gene is TRBV7-3, the J gene TRBJ2-3, with 13 bases matching TRBD2. The ends lost 2 bases at V and 2 bases at J; junction bases unmatched: 4. This CDR3 contains 17 residues. In germline, CDR1 is SGHTA, CDR2 FQGTGA. The CDR3 region is CASSLGLAGVNTDTQYF. Here the CDR3 DNA reads TGTGCCAGCAGCTTAGGACTAGCGGGAGTAAACACAGATACGCAGTATTTT.

This sequence joins TRBV12-2 and TRBJ2-4; the table's D call TRBD2 went unverified against the DNA. TRBV12-2 corresponds to a pseudogene. The CDR3 is 19 amino acids. The DNA of the CDR3 is TGTGCAAGTCGCACGTCCGGGACTAGCGGGAGTATGACCAAAAACATTCAGTACTTC. The encoded protein is CASRTSGTSGSMTKNIQYF.

This clone was counted between two and nine times. The chain links TRBV11-3 to TRBJ1-2, with 7 bases that match TRBD1. V was pared by 7 bases and J by 1 base, with 15 bases of the junction left unmatched. CDR1 and CDR2 from the germline V gene are SGHNT and YENEEA. This CDR3 spans 17 amino acids. The CDR3 coding sequence is TGTGCCAGCATCAACCGGGACAGAGGGACCCTTAACTATGGCTACACCTTC. Translation gives CASINRDRGTLNYGYTF.

V and J are TRBV7-2 and TRBJ1-6; D ambiguous. There are 16 residues in the CDR3. V dropped 2 bases and J dropped 1 base, with 9 bases sitting between them. Germline V gene lookup returns CDR1 SGHTA and CDR2 FQGNSA. The CDR3 DNA follows: TGTGCCAGCAGCTTAACCGCGCGGTCCTATAATTCACCCCTCCACTTT. Translated: CASSLTARSYNSPLHF.

The chain is built from TRBV7-8 and TRBJ1-1; TRBD1 aligns across 9 bases. The ends lost 5 bases at V and 6 bases at J; junction bases unmatched: 7. The CDR3 is made up of 14 amino acids. CDR1 is SGHVS, CDR2 FQNEAQ, per germline. CDR3: CASSPTGGRSEAFF. CDR3 nucleotide sequence: TGTGCCAGCAGCCCTACAGGGGGCAGATCTGAAGCTTTCTTT.

This clone was seen a handful of times. This chain uses TRBV27 with TRBJ1-5; 9 nucleotides line up with TRBD1. V gave up 5 bases and J gave up 7 bases; unmatched junction bases: 6. The CDR3 contains 14 residues. Germline CDR1 and CDR2: MNHEY and SMNVEV (reference sequence). The CDR3 DNA sequence: TGTGCCAGCAGTCTCAGGACAGGGGCCCAGCCCCAGCATTTT. It codes for CASSLRTGAQPQHF.

This chain links TRBV10-1 with TRBJ1-1; D unresolved. Germline CDR1 is WNHNN and CDR2 is SYGVQD (reference sequence). The V end was cut by 0 bases, the J end by 1 base, with 9 bases between. This CDR3 comprises 15 residues. Here the CDR3 DNA reads TGCGCCAGCAGTGAGTCGTCGGTGAGGAACACTGAAGCTTTCTTT. This sequence encodes CASSESSVRNTEAFF.

CDR3 sequence reads: CASSLAYRSNTEAFF. Here the CDR3 DNA reads TGTGCCAGCAGCTTAGCCTACAGGAGTAACACTGAAGCTTTCTTT. The V gene is TRBV7-9, the J gene TRBJ1-1; tentative D call: TRBD1 (5 bases). The CDR3 covers 15 residues. Germline loops: CDR1 SEHNR, CDR2 FQNEAQ (reference sequence). Trimming removed 0 bases from V and 2 bases from J, with 10 bases in between.

This chain links TRBV7-9 with TRBJ2-3; 12 positions agree with TRBD2. The CDR3 runs to 16 residues. Germline CDR1 and CDR2: SEHNR and FQNEAQ (reference sequence). Trimming took 4 bases from V and 2 from J; bases not matched to a gene: 4. The CDR3 here is CASSSTSGGPTDTQYF. In DNA form, the CDR3 reads TGTGCCAGCAGCTCGACTAGCGGGGGCCCCACAGATACGCAGTATTTT. Looking up the rest from reference TRBV7-9 and TRBJ2-3 gives the full variable domain: DTGVSQNPRHKITKRGQNVTFRCDPISEHNRLYWYRQTLGQGPEFLTYFQNEAQLEKSRLLSDRFSAERPKGSFSTLEIQRTEQGDSAMYLCASSSTSGGPTDTQYFGPGTRLTVL.

The chain recombines TRBV6-5 with TRBJ1-1; 7 bases line up with TRBD1. The CDR3 length is 15 residues. From germline, CDR1 is MNHEY and CDR2 SVGAGI. J gave up 1 base and V 2 bases, and 4 bases lay outside the gene matches. CDR3 in amino acids: CASSYDRVTNTEAFF. CDR3 coding DNA: TGTGCCAGCAGTTACGACAGGGTAACGAACACTGAAGCTTTCTTT.

The chain is built from TRBV7-2 and TRBJ2-7; D remains unclear. Trimming removed 1 base from V and 0 bases from J, with 7 bases in between. The CDR3 extends over 14 amino acids. Germline-derived CDR1 and CDR2 are SGHTA and FQGNSA. CDR3 sequence: CASSLGVHSYEQYF. The CDR3 nucleotides are TGTGCCAGCAGCTTAGGCGTTCACTCCTACGAGCAGTACTTC.

A few counts support this clone. This chain connects TRBV5-1 to TRBJ1-5; unclear D gene. Per the germline V gene, CDR1 is SGHRS and CDR2 is YFSETQ. Trimming cost V 1 base and J 2 bases, with 10 bases left between them. This CDR3 contains 15 residues. The CDR3 protein is CASSLRGMGNQPQHF. The CDR3 DNA sequence: TGCGCCAGCAGCTTGCGGGGAATGGGCAATCAGCCCCAGCATTTT.

The V gene is TRBV11-1, the J gene TRBJ2-5; D is unclear. CDR1 and CDR2 (germline): SGHAT, FQDESV (reference sequence). The CDR3 totals 15 residues. Deletions cut 5 bases from V and 2 bases from J, with 15 bases between. Here the CDR3 DNA reads TGTGCCAGCAGCCTTGACAAGATTTTACAAGAGACCCAGTACTTC. Protein: CASSLDKILQETQYF.

This clone was recorded only once. At one end the junction does not follow the germline gene, possibly because of a read error. V is TRBV29-1 and J is TRBJ2-3; weak D call: TRBD2 (6 bases). CDR3 length equals 14 residues. Looked up from germline, CDR1 is SQVTM and CDR2 is ANQGSEA. The CDR3 here is CSVNRDSLTDAQYF. The CDR3 coding sequence is TGCAGCGTGAACCGGGACTCCCTCACAGATGCGCAGTATTTT.

This clone was counted only a few times. The gene calls are TRBV7-6 and TRBJ2-7, with D hard to call. Trimming shortened V by 0 bases and J by 1 base, and 4 bases separated the two germline ends. CDR1 is SGHVS and CDR2 is FNYEAQ in the germline V gene. The CDR3 totals 13 residues. The CDR3 spells CASSLAKSYEQYF. The DNA of the CDR3 is TGTGCCAGCAGCTTAGCTAAATCCTACGAGCAGTACTTC.

This clone has only one observation. The chain's CDR3 is CASSHTTGIYGYTF. The CDR3 coding sequence is TGTGCCAGCAGCCATACTACAGGGATCTATGGCTACACCTTC. V usage is TRBV2 and J usage is TRBJ1-2; D might be TRBD1 (6 bases). The CDR3 totals 14 residues. The ends were cut back, 6 bases at V and 4 bases at J, with 15 bases in the middle. Germline lookup yields CDR1 SNHLY and CDR2 FYNNEI.

The chain is built from TRBV4-3 and TRBJ1-4; 8 bases are shared with TRBD1. Per germline, CDR1 LGHNA and CDR2 YSLEER. The CDR3 is 15 amino acids. V lost 3 bases, J lost 2 bases, and 2 bases stayed unmatched. The CDR3 DNA sequence: TGCGCCAGCAGCCAGCAGGGGGCCACTAATGAAAAACTGTTTTTT. As protein: CASSQQGATNEKLFF.

V is TRBV10-3 and J is TRBJ2-3, with 14 positions matching TRBD2. CDR3 length equals 18 residues. CDR1 and CDR2 from the germline V gene are ENHRY and SYGVKD. The V segment lost 7 bases and the J segment 5 bases; nucleotides outside the gene matches: 14. This chain's CDR3 is CAITPTSGRALEQDTQYF. DNA of the CDR3: TGTGCCATCACCCCGACTAGCGGGAGGGCCTTAGAGCAAGATACGCAGTATTTT.

The chain has TRBV28 and TRBJ2-7; 8 positions match TRBD1. The V gene end was trimmed by 2 bases and the J gene end by 6 bases; junction bases not matched to a gene: 6. Germline-derived CDR1 and CDR2 are MDHEN and SYDVKM. This CDR3 is 14 amino acids long. The CDR3 DNA reads as TGTGCCAGCAGTTTAACTCAGGGGGCGGCCGAGCAGTACTTC. This encodes CASSLTQGAAEQYF. Combining the CDR3 with reference TRBV28 and TRBJ2-7 gives the whole variable domain DVKVTQSSRYLVKRTGEKVFLECVQDMDHENMFWYRQDPGLGLRLIYFSYDVKMKEKGDIPEGYSVSREKKERFSLILESASTNQTSMYLCASSLTQGAAEQYFGPGTRLTVT.

The CDR3 DNA is TGTGCCAGCAGTTTAGAGGGGGGGGGTCAGCCCCAGCATTTT. Protein product: CASSLEGGGQPQHF. This rearrangement joins TRBV6-1 to TRBJ1-5; D perhaps matches TRBD1 (6 bases). Germline V gene data show CDR1 as MNHNS and CDR2 as SASEGT. This CDR3 spans 14 amino acids. The V and J ends lost 5 bases and 6 bases respectively, with 14 bases between them.

The chain uses TRBV2 and TRBJ1-2; TRBD1 agrees at 7 bases. The CDR3 totals 13 residues. CDR1 is SNHLY and CDR2 is FYNNEI in the germline V gene. J gave up 8 bases and V 7 bases, and 10 bases lay outside the gene matches. DNA for the CDR3: TGTGCCAGCACGGACAGGTTTCGCTTCGGCTACACCTTC. Its protein is CASTDRFRFGYTF. Complete variable domain (other parts from reference TRBV2 and TRBJ1-2): EPEVTQTPSHQVTQMGQEVILRCVPISNHLYFYWYRQILGQKVEFLVSFYNNEISEKSEIFDDQFSVERPDGSNFTLKIRSTKLEDSAMYFCASTDRFRFGYTFGSGTRLTVV.

The chain employs TRBV29-1 and TRBJ1-1; D unresolved. The V gene lost 4 bases and the J gene lost 0 bases, with 6 bases spanning the gap. CDR3 length equals 12 residues. Per the germline V gene, CDR1 is SQVTM and CDR2 is ANQGSEA. CDR3 amino acids: CSVGGVNTEAFF. CDR3 DNA: TGCAGCGTTGGAGGCGTGAACACTGAAGCTTTCTTT.

Of note for this clone: One end of the junction does not line up with germline, which may come from a read error. The rearrangement joins TRBV12-5 to TRBJ2-4; 7 nucleotides agree with TRBD1. There are 15 residues in the CDR3. Germline V CDR1 and CDR2: LGHNT, FRNRAP. The CDR3 nucleotides are TGTGCTAGTGGGGTGACAGGGATAGCCAAAAACAGTCAGTACTTC. Its protein is CASGVTGIAKNSQYF.

The chain links TRBV19 to TRBJ1-5, with D perhaps TRBD1 (5 bases). Germline V gene lookup returns CDR1 LNHDA and CDR2 SQIVND (reference sequence). The V end lost 6 bases, the J end lost 6 bases, and 12 bases lay between the germline ends. This CDR3 contains 13 residues. CDR3 in DNA: TGTGCCAGTAGGAGGCAGGGAGGTCAGCCCCAGCATTTT. Translating it yields CASRRQGGQPQHF.

V usage is TRBV19 and J usage is TRBJ2-5; TRBD1 matches at 9 bases. CDR1 and CDR2 (germline): LNHDA, SQIVND (reference sequence). The ends lost 5 bases at V and 2 bases at J; junction bases unmatched: 9. The length of the CDR3 is 16 residues. The CDR3: CASSVRGGQGQETQYF. The CDR3 DNA reads as TGTGCCAGTAGTGTCCGAGGGGGACAGGGACAAGAGACCCAGTACTTC. Using reference TRBV19 and TRBJ2-5 for the parts outside the CDR3, the full variable domain is DGGITQSPKYLFRKEGQNVTLSCEQNLNHDAMYWYRQDPGQGLRLIYYSQIVNDFQKGDIAEGYSVSREKKESFPLTVTSAQKNPTAFYLCASSVRGGQGQETQYFGPGTRLLVL.

For this clone: Relative to the germline gene, one junction end is altered; a read error may explain this. The J gene is TRBJ2-7, the V gene TRBV6-1; D possibly corresponds to TRBD1 (5 bases). CDR1 and CDR2 (germline): MNHNS, SASEGT. The CDR3 totals 13 residues. The CDR3 sequence: CASSESWGYQQYF. In DNA form, the CDR3 reads TGTGCCAGCAGTGAATCCTGGGGCTACCAGCAGTACTTC.

CDR3 protein: CASSPRLQETQYF. For the CDR3, the DNA is TGTGCCAGCAGTCCCAGGTTACAAGAGACCCAGTACTTC. The chain links TRBV7-8 to TRBJ2-5; D not resolved. Trimming took off 6 bases at V and 2 bases at J, with 10 bases between the two ends. CDR3 length: 13 residues. CDR1 and CDR2 (germline): SGHVS, FQNEAQ.

This clone was observed once. The junction shows a germline mismatch at one end, possibly a read error. The V and J genes are TRBV2 and TRBJ1-1; TRBD1 might be the D (5 bases). Germline V lookup: CDR1 SNHLY, CDR2 FYNNEI. CDR3 length: 15 residues. CDR3 sequence: CASTPPRRGNTGAFF. CDR3 in DNA: TGTGCCAGCACCCCCCCGAGGAGGGGTAACACTGGAGCTTTCTTT.

This clone was seen more than once but under ten times. The chain is built from TRBV5-4 and TRBJ2-1; 7 nucleotides align to TRBD2. The germline CDR1 and CDR2 sequences are SGHNT and YYREEE (reference sequence). This CDR3 has 13 residues. V lost 2 bases and J lost 9; bases outside the gene matches: 5. The CDR3 region is CASSFSTGGEQFF. The CDR3 nucleotides are TGTGCCAGCAGCTTCTCTACGGGAGGTGAGCAGTTCTTC. Using reference TRBV5-4 and TRBJ2-1 for the parts outside the CDR3, the full variable domain is ETGVTQSPTHLIKTRGQQVTLRCSSQSGHNTVSWYQQALGQGPQFIFQYYREEENGRGNFPPRFSGLQFPNYSSELNVNALELDDSALYLCASSFSTGGEQFFGPGTRLTVL.

The chain is built from TRBV7-2 and TRBJ2-1, with TRBD2 identical over 10 bases. Germline CDR1 is SGHTA and CDR2 is FQGNSA. The V gene end was trimmed by 0 bases and the J gene end by 6 bases; junction bases not matched to a gene: 8. The CDR3 covers 17 residues. This CDR3 is CASSLASSSGGRNEQFF. The CDR3, as DNA: TGTGCCAGCAGCTTAGCTTCGTCTAGCGGGGGCCGCAATGAGCAGTTCTTC.